Below are 5 T cell receptor beta chains sequenced from a single sample in a study of CD4 and CD8 cells across lung adenocarcinoma regions. TCRdb used MiXCR to reprocess the PCR reads, holding one entry per CDR3 protein. Found here are roughly 20,000 distinct CDR3 sequences, roughly half of them singletons; the top ten hold 20% to 25%. Sample: CD8+ T cells from the center of a lung tumor. The source is a female donor with lung adenocarcinoma. The CD4 and CD8 labels of this study may be unreliable.

This clonotype was seen only a few times. The V and J genes are TRBV6-5 and TRBJ2-3; 15 nucleotides line up with TRBD2. The CDR3 contains 19 residues. Trimming cost V 4 bases and J 1 base; bases outside gene matches: 9. Germline assignment: CDR1 MNHEY and CDR2 SVGAGI. CDR3 DNA sequence: TGTGCCAGCAGTTCCACCGGACTAGCGGGGGGGCGACGCACAGATACGCAGTATTTT. Translated, it gives CASSSTGLAGGRRTDTQYF.

The CDR3 loop reads CAGSGGGGGDTQYF. Here the CDR3 DNA reads TGCGCGGGGAGCGGGGGCGGTGGCGGGGATACCCAGTACTTC. The V and J genes are TRBV10-2 and TRBJ2-5; 8 bases are a match to TRBD2. The V gene's germline CDR1 is WSHSY and CDR2 SAAADI. This CDR3 has 14 amino acids.

The J gene is TRBJ1-4, the V gene TRBV5-1; D call uncertain. This CDR3 region has 17 residues. With 0 bases removed from V and 0 bases from J, the gap between germline ends came to 12 bases. CDR1 is SGHRS, CDR2 YFSETQ, per germline. CDR3 sequence (DNA): TGCGCCAGCAGCTTGGCCCCAGGAAGAGCAACTAATGAAAAACTGTTTTTT. Amino acids: CASSLAPGRATNEKLFF.

The genes are TRBV5-1 and TRBJ2-3, with D possibly TRBD1 on 5 matching bases. The CDR3 extends over 14 amino acids. Per germline, CDR1 SGHRS and CDR2 YFSETQ. Trimming removed 5 bases from V and 3 bases from J, with 13 bases in between. CDR3 residues: CASRAQGLTDTQYF. The CDR3 DNA is TGCGCCAGCAGGGCTCAGGGTCTGACAGATACGCAGTATTTT.

V is TRBV6-1 and J is TRBJ1-2; TRBD1 matches at 8 bases. CDR3 size: 12 residues. The ends lost 5 bases at V and 4 bases at J; junction bases unmatched: 0. CDR1 is MNHNS and CDR2 is SASEGT in the germline V gene. The CDR3 nucleotides are TGTGCCAGCAGTCAGGGGGCCTATGGCTACACCTTC. It codes for CASSQGAYGYTF.